These 12 T cell receptor beta chains originate from one sample sequenced in a study of T cells in Graves' hyperthyroidism and ophthalmopathy. The TCR beta CDR3 regions underwent amplification using RNA transcripts as the source. In the first-round RT-PCR of the TCR CDR3, the HTBI primer set was used. MiXCR was run by TCRdb on the multiplex PCR reads, yielding one entry per CDR3 protein. The table lists 300,000 to 450,000 distinct CDR3 sequences, roughly 13% of them singletons. The sequencing sample was made of blood. Receptor source: a woman between 18 and 29 years old with Graves' hyperthyroidism.

This chain joins TRBV15 and TRBJ2-1, with 8 bases identical to TRBD2. This CDR3 comprises 18 residues. With 0 bases clipped from V and 0 bases from J, the junction kept 7 bases outside the gene matches. Looked up from germline, CDR1 is LNHNV and CDR2 is YYDKDF (reference sequence). The CDR3 DNA is TGTGCCACCAGCAGAGATACGAGACGGGGGGGCTCCTACAATGAGCAGTTCTTC. It specifies CATSRDTRRGGSYNEQFF.

This clonotype has ten or more counts. V usage is TRBV6-1 and J usage is TRBJ1-1; 8 bases fit TRBD1. Germline V gene data show CDR1 as MNHNS and CDR2 as SASEGT. The CDR3 runs 14 residues. Trimming cost V 8 bases and J 4 bases; bases outside gene matches: 9. The CDR3 loop reads CASGSDRGGTEAFF. The CDR3 nucleotides are TGTGCCAGCGGATCTGACAGGGGCGGCACTGAAGCTTTCTTT.

The chain uses TRBV27 and TRBJ2-7, with a possible D match to TRBD2 (7 bases). V was trimmed by 8 bases and J by 9 bases, leaving 26 bases between them. The CDR3 loop spans 15 amino acids. Germline values: CDR1 MNHEY, CDR2 SMNVEV (reference sequence). CDR3 sequence: CASFPRGGSMNGQYF. The CDR3 coding sequence is TGTGCCAGCTTCCCCAGGGGAGGGTCCATGAACGGGCAGTACTTC.

This clonotype was detected once. The chain couples TRBV5-6 to TRBJ2-1, with 8 bases that match TRBD2. Trimming cost V 3 bases and J 4 bases; bases outside gene matches: 6. The CDR3 loop spans 15 amino acids. The germline CDR1 and CDR2 sequences are SGHDT and YYEEEE. The CDR3 DNA reads as TGTGCCAGCAGCTCCGGGGGGGGGATATACAATGAGCAGTTCTTC. This codes for CASSSGGGIYNEQFF.

This clonotype appeared many times. V is TRBV7-2 and J is TRBJ2-1, with TRBD2 matching 14 bases. Per germline, CDR1 SGHTA and CDR2 FQGNSA. The CDR3 extends over 13 amino acids. The junction had 6 bases not matched to a gene; V was cut back by 5 bases and J by 15 bases. The CDR3 sequence is CASSPGTSGRWFF. CDR3 in DNA: TGTGCCAGCAGCCCCGGGACTAGCGGGAGATGGTTCTTC.

This clonotype was found many times. The chain couples TRBV13 to TRBJ2-1; 9 bases are a match to TRBD2. The CDR3 is made up of 16 amino acids. The trim removed 5 bases at V and 5 bases at J, leaving 10 bases unmatched. From germline, CDR1 is PRHDT and CDR2 FYEKMQ (reference sequence). CDR3: CASSGRSGGIHNEQFF. CDR3 DNA: TGTGCCAGCAGCGGCAGAAGCGGGGGGATACACAATGAGCAGTTCTTC.

This clonotype was counted at least ten times. The chain links TRBV30 to TRBJ2-2, with D maybe TRBD2 (5 bases). With 0 bases removed from V and 7 bases from J, the gap between germline ends came to 21 bases. Germline lookup yields CDR1 GTSNPN and CDR2 SVGIG (reference sequence). The CDR3 runs 17 residues. CDR3 residues: CAWSVLEGYYGSGELFF. DNA of the CDR3: TGTGCCTGGAGTGTACTAGAGGGATACTATGGAAGCGGGGAGCTGTTTTTT.

This clonotype was recorded at least ten times. V gene TRBV6-2 or TRBV6-3 combines with J gene TRBJ2-7, with D maybe TRBD1 (5 bases). This CDR3 contains 15 residues. Per the germline V gene, CDR1 is MNHEY and CDR2 is SVGEGT. The V and J ends lost 5 bases and 2 bases respectively, with 16 bases between them. The CDR3 reads CASSLRRDSPYEQYF. Here the CDR3 DNA reads TGTGCCAGCAGTCTACGCCGAGACAGCCCCTACGAGCAGTACTTC.

The rearrangement joins TRBV11-2 to TRBJ2-1; 12 bases fit TRBD2. Germline V gene data show CDR1 as SGHAT and CDR2 as FQNNGV. The CDR3 contains 17 residues. Trimming took 1 base from V and 5 from J; bases not matched to a gene: 6. The CDR3 region is CASSLGPLAGGNNEQFF. CDR3 nucleotides: TGTGCCAGCAGCTTAGGGCCCCTAGCGGGAGGGAACAATGAGCAGTTCTTC. The full variable domain, rest sourced from reference TRBV11-2 and TRBJ2-1, is EAGVAQSPRYKIIEKRQSVAFWCNPISGHATLYWYQQILGQGPKLLIQFQNNGVVDDSQLPKDRFSAERLKGVDSTLKIQPAKLEDSAVYLCASSLGPLAGGNNEQFFGPGTRLTVL.

V usage is TRBV5-8 and J usage is TRBJ2-7; D gene unclear. The CDR3 contains 13 residues. Germline assignment: CDR1 SGHTS and CDR2 YDEGEE. Trimming pared 2 bases from V and 4 bases from J, leaving 10 bases between. CDR3 DNA sequence: TGTGCCAGCAGCTTAAGGGTGAGATACGAGCAGTACTTC. Translation gives CASSLRVRYEQYF. Complete variable domain (other parts from reference TRBV5-8 and TRBJ2-7): EAGVTQSPTHLIKTRGQQATLRCSPISGHTSVYWYQQALGLGLQFLLWYDEGEERNRGNFPPRFSGRQFPNYSSELNVNALELEDSALYLCASSLRVRYEQYFGPGTRLTVT.

This clonotype appeared many times. The CDR3, as DNA: TGCGCCAGCAGCTCCGAGCAGTACTTC. Its translation: CASSSEQYF. V and J are TRBV5-1 and TRBJ2-7; D ambiguous. This CDR3 region has 9 residues. Deletions cut 3 bases from V and 6 bases from J, with 1 base between. Germline CDR1 reads SGHRS; CDR2 reads YFSETQ. The complete variable domain, with remaining parts taken from reference TRBV5-1 and TRBJ2-7, reads KAGVTQTPRYLIKTRGQQVTLSCSPISGHRSVSWYQQTPGQGLQFLFEYFSETQRNKGNFPGRFSGRQFSNSRSEMNVSTLELGDSALYLCASSSEQYFGPGTRLTVT.

This clonotype was seen a handful of times. The chain couples TRBV20-1 to TRBJ2-3; possibly TRBD1 for D (5 bases). V dropped 6 bases and J dropped 5 bases, with 18 bases sitting between them. This CDR3 is 14 amino acids long. Germline CDR1 is DFQATT and CDR2 is SNEGSKA (reference sequence). The CDR3: CSAHRPLWVDTQYF. Written as DNA, the CDR3 is TGCAGTGCCCACAGGCCCTTATGGGTAGATACGCAGTATTTT.